This T cell receptor beta chain was identified in a study of T cells in women clearing cervical HPV infection. At the level of the study: Cases: HPV16-related CIN3 or worse on histology, 2 invasive cancers.

Clones were read by immunoSEQ multiplex PCR, and TCRdb kept only the in-frame ones, dropping some. Seen in this sample are 35,000 to 45,000 clones; the ten most common clones hold around 5.8%. The sequence derives from a woman aged 18-69 years with a cervical HPV16 infection that either progressed to CIN3+ or cleared (not recorded which). Sequences were obtained from blood buffy coat.

The CDR3 DNA, read in part, is TGTGCCAGCAGCTTCTCTGACACTGAA. It yields the protein CASSFSDTE. The complete CDR3 sequence is CASSFSDTEAFF. The chain joins TRBV7-9 to TRBJ1-1; D remains unclear. The read ends 3 residues shy of where the CDR3 ends; the end is completed using the germline J gene. CDR3 length: 12 residues. V lost 3 bases and J lost 3, with 5 bases in between. CDR1 is SEHNR, CDR2 FQNEAQ, per germline (reference sequence).